Below, 25 T cell receptor beta chains from the same sample are listed, as sequenced in a study of T cell repertoires in cytomegalovirus infection. The antigens for these receptors are not known. MiXCR, applied by TCRdb to the reads, yields one record per CDR3 protein. The repertoire holds 600,000 to 700,000 distinct CDR3 sequences, with around 31% as singletons. Sequenced material: cultured PBMCs, taken from culture after CMV antigen stimulation. These receptors all come from a human donor in good health (CMV status not recorded). Some clones in this sample may be carry-over from other donors' samples.

With respect to this clonotype: A clone one base away is much larger, so this may be a read error. This rearrangement joins TRBV7-2 to TRBJ2-3; 9 nucleotides match TRBD2. V was clipped by 10 bases and J by 7 bases; unmatched bases: 12. The germline CDR1 and CDR2 sequences are SGHTA and FQGNSA. CDR3 length: 14 residues. In DNA, the CDR3 is TGTGCCAATAAACTAGCGGGCGGGACACATACGCAGTATTTT. Translating it yields CANKLAGGTHTQYF.

This clonotype was counted only a few times. The J gene is TRBJ2-7, the V gene TRBV10-3; 13 bases are shared with TRBD2. From germline, CDR1 is ENHRY and CDR2 SYGVKD. This CDR3 has 17 residues. V dropped 5 bases and J dropped 0; count of bases not matched to a gene: 7. In DNA, the CDR3 is TGTGCCATCAGTAAAACTAGCGGGAGGGCCCTCTCCTACGAGCAGTACTTC. It yields the protein CAISKTSGRALSYEQYF.

Only a few counts were recorded for this clonotype. The chain carries TRBV12-3 or TRBV12-4 and TRBJ1-2; D possibly corresponds to TRBD1 (5 bases). The CDR3 length is 13 residues. Deletions cut 5 bases from V and 4 bases from J, with 11 bases between. The CDR3, as DNA: TGTGCCAGCAGTCCGACAGACGGCTATGGCTACACCTTC. Its translation: CASSPTDGYGYTF.

Ten or more counts support this clonotype. The rearrangement joins TRBV7-2 to TRBJ2-5; TRBD2 aligns across 8 bases. CDR3 length equals 15 residues. Germline V gene sequence: CDR1 SGHTA, CDR2 FQGNSA. V shed 4 bases and J 5 bases; nucleotides not matched to a gene: 9. The CDR3 DNA reads TGTGCCAGCAGCTATCAGCGGGGGCCCGCGGAGACCCAGTACTTC. This gives the protein CASSYQRGPAETQYF.

This clonotype has just one count. The rearrangement links TRBV7-6 to TRBJ1-1; D is ambiguous. The CDR3 spans 15 residues. From germline, CDR1 is SGHVS and CDR2 FNYEAQ. Trimming took 2 bases from V and 4 from J, leaving 14 bases between them. This CDR3 is CASSLSSPWGTEAFF. Here the CDR3 DNA reads TGTGCCAGCAGCTTATCGAGCCCTTGGGGCACTGAAGCTTTCTTT.

V usage is TRBV11-2 and J usage is TRBJ1-1; no firm D call. The CDR3 has 13 residues. V was clipped by 3 bases and J by 2 bases, with 7 bases between them. Germline V gene sequence: CDR1 SGHAT, CDR2 FQNNGV. The CDR3 is CASSFEGNTEAFF. The CDR3 DNA reads as TGTGCCAGCAGCTTCGAGGGAAACACTGAAGCTTTCTTT. Combining the CDR3 with reference TRBV11-2 and TRBJ1-1 gives the whole variable domain EAGVAQSPRYKIIEKRQSVAFWCNPISGHATLYWYQQILGQGPKLLIQFQNNGVVDDSQLPKDRFSAERLKGVDSTLKIQPAKLEDSAVYLCASSFEGNTEAFFGQGTRLTVV.

At least ten counts were recorded for this clonotype. V is TRBV7-2 and J is TRBJ2-3, with a possible D match to TRBD1 (7 bases). From germline, CDR1 is SGHTA and CDR2 FQGNSA. The CDR3 loop spans 13 amino acids. V was clipped by 2 bases and J by 9 bases, with 12 bases between them. In DNA form, the CDR3 reads TGTGCCAGCAGCTTAAGGGAGGACAGGACGCAGTATTTT. It yields the protein CASSLREDRTQYF.

This chain joins TRBV2 and TRBJ2-3, with TRBD2 matching over 8 bases. The CDR3 is made up of 14 amino acids. Losses at the gene ends were 7 bases for V and 6 bases for J; bases not matched to a gene: 9. Germline V gene data show CDR1 as SNHLY and CDR2 as FYNNEI. This chain's CDR3 is CASTQEAGDDTQYF. The DNA for the CDR3 is TGTGCCAGCACCCAGGAAGCGGGAGACGATACGCAGTATTTT.

The chain links TRBV20-1 to TRBJ2-3; D may be TRBD2 (5 bases). Germline CDR1 DFQATT, CDR2 SNEGSKA (reference sequence). The CDR3 contains 14 residues. V lost 6 bases, J lost 2 bases, and 15 bases lay in between. This CDR3 reads CSAAAGIYTDTQYF. DNA of the CDR3: TGCAGTGCCGCCGCCGGGATTTACACAGATACGCAGTATTTT.

This clonotype turned up a few times. The CDR3 nucleotides read TGTGCCAGCAGCTTAAGGGGACAGTACTACGAGCAGTACTTC. It is translated as CASSLRGQYYEQYF. This chain connects TRBV7-6 to TRBJ2-7, with 7 bases lining up with TRBD1. The germline CDR1 and CDR2 sequences are SGHVS and FNYEAQ. The CDR3 is 14 amino acids. The trim removed 2 bases at V and 3 bases at J, leaving 4 bases unmatched.

The CDR3: CASSRGNNEQFF. The CDR3, as DNA: TGTGCCAGCAGTCGCGGGAACAATGAGCAGTTCTTC. The chain joins TRBV12-3 or TRBV12-4 to TRBJ2-1; D possibly corresponds to TRBD2 (6 bases). V was clipped by 5 bases and J by 5 bases, with 7 bases between them. The CDR3 is made up of 12 amino acids.

In this sample, this clonotype turned up a few times. The J gene is TRBJ1-3, the V gene TRBV7-9; D not certain. V was shortened by 3 bases and J by 2 bases, with 8 bases between the two germline ends. This CDR3 is 14 amino acids long. Germline lookup yields CDR1 SEHNR and CDR2 FQNEAQ (reference sequence). Here the CDR3 reads CASSFLKPGNTIYF. The CDR3 nucleotides read TGTGCCAGCAGCTTTCTTAAACCTGGAAACACCATATATTTT.

This chain links TRBV28 with TRBJ2-5; 15 bases match TRBD2. The germline CDR1 and CDR2 sequences are MDHEN and SYDVKM. The CDR3 sequence is 18 residues long. Trimming cost V 5 bases and J 5 bases; bases outside gene matches: 12. The CDR3 loop is CASSPTGLAGGPEETQYF. In nucleotides, the CDR3 is TGTGCCAGCAGTCCTACAGGACTAGCGGGGGGGCCAGAGGAGACCCAGTACTTC.

The V gene is TRBV4-1, the J gene TRBJ1-2; D call uncertain. V was cut by 3 bases and J by 6 bases, with 11 bases left in between. Germline CDR1 reads MGHRA; CDR2 reads YSYEKL. The CDR3 loop spans 13 amino acids. This CDR3 is CASSHGAGDGYTF. CDR3 nucleotide sequence: TGCGCCAGCAGCCACGGTGCAGGAGATGGCTACACCTTC.

The V gene is TRBV11-2, the J gene TRBJ2-7; D might be TRBD2 (6 bases). CDR1 and CDR2 (germline): SGHAT, FQNNGV. The CDR3 totals 14 residues. V was shortened by 5 bases and J by 2 bases, with 13 bases between the two germline ends. The CDR3 DNA is TGTGCCAGCAGCGACCTAGCGACCGCCTACGAGCAGTACTTC. Residues: CASSDLATAYEQYF.

In this sample, this clonotype turned up a few times. The genes are TRBV12-3 or TRBV12-4 and TRBJ1-5; 7 nucleotides align to TRBD1. V gave up 6 bases and J gave up 0 bases; unmatched junction bases: 5. The CDR3 consists of 15 residues. The CDR3 nucleotides read TGTGCCAGCAGGGGGGGACAGTATAGCAATCAGCCCCAGCATTTT. Its translation: CASRGGQYSNQPQHF.

The DNA of the CDR3 is TGTGCCATCAGTAACCCCGGGACTAGCGCCACAGATACGCAGTATTTT. Residues: CAISNPGTSATDTQYF. The J gene is TRBJ2-3, the V gene TRBV10-3, with 10 positions matching TRBD2. Per germline, CDR1 ENHRY and CDR2 SYGVKD. Trimming removed 5 bases from V and 2 bases from J; junction bases left unmatched: 7. The CDR3 is 16 amino acids.

This sequence joins TRBV25-1 and TRBJ2-7; D call uncertain. Germline V gene sequence: CDR1 MGHDK, CDR2 SYGVNS. Trimming left V 3 bases short and J 2 bases short, with 8 bases between. The CDR3 runs 13 residues. CDR3 amino acids: CASSDSGPYEQYF. The CDR3 nucleotides read TGTGCCAGCAGTGATTCCGGACCCTACGAGCAGTACTTC.

This clonotype was counted many times. CDR3 coding DNA: TGTGCCACCGGGAACGGATACACAGATACGCAGTATTTT. This codes for CATGNGYTDTQYF. The V gene is TRBV24-1, the J gene TRBJ2-3, with D unresolved. Germline loops: CDR1 KGHDR, CDR2 SFDVKD. CDR3 size: 13 residues. Trimming removed 9 bases at V and 2 bases at J, with 11 bases between.

This clonotype was seen a few times. This chain links TRBV11-2 with TRBJ2-3; D remains unclear. Trimming took 5 bases from V and 2 from J, leaving 11 bases between them. The germline V gene encodes CDR1 SGHAT and CDR2 FQNNGV. This CDR3 spans 14 amino acids. The DNA of the CDR3 is TGTGCCAGCAGCATAGTCAGTCTCACAGATACGCAGTATTTT. This translates into CASSIVSLTDTQYF.

The chain uses TRBV27 and TRBJ2-7, with a weak D call TRBD1 (5 bases). Trimming took 2 bases from V and 4 from J, leaving 9 bases between them. The CDR3 totals 13 residues. Looked up from germline, CDR1 is MNHEY and CDR2 is SMNVEV (reference sequence). Here the CDR3 reads CASSLQGRYEQYF. The CDR3 DNA follows: TGTGCCAGCAGTTTACAGGGTAGATACGAGCAGTACTTC.

The chain recombines TRBV7-8 with TRBJ2-1; D is tentatively TRBD1 or TRBD2 (5 bases each). The V and J ends lost 2 bases and 8 bases respectively, with 13 bases between them. This CDR3 spans 14 amino acids. Germline CDR1 and CDR2: SGHVS and FQNEAQ. The DNA for the CDR3 is TGTGCCAGCAGCTTACGGGTCTTGGGGGATGAGCAGTTCTTC. Translation gives CASSLRVLGDEQFF.

The genes are TRBV7-9 and TRBJ1-1, with D possibly being TRBD1 (5 bases). The germline V and J ends were trimmed by 5 bases and 5 bases, with 21 bases remaining between them. Germline V CDR1 and CDR2: SEHNR, FQNEAQ (reference sequence). This CDR3 spans 16 amino acids. The CDR3 loop reads CASSPLYGAGRTEAFF. DNA for the CDR3: TGTGCCAGCAGCCCCCTCTATGGGGCAGGGAGGACTGAAGCTTTCTTT.

The chain combines TRBV5-1 with TRBJ1-1; D is possibly TRBD1 (5 bases). The CDR3 is 14 residues long. V gave up 3 bases and J gave up 6 bases, with 15 bases separating them. Germline CDR1 reads SGHRS; CDR2 reads YFSETQ. CDR3 protein: CASSSTRGSSEAFF. The CDR3 region has the DNA TGCGCCAGCAGCTCCACGAGGGGTTCGTCTGAAGCTTTCTTT.

This clonotype was seen more than once but under ten times. The rearrangement joins TRBV20-1 to TRBJ2-3, with TRBD1 matching 7 bases. The CDR3 sequence is 15 residues long. The V and J ends lost 6 bases and 4 bases, in that order; junction bases with no gene match: 13. Germline lookup yields CDR1 DFQATT and CDR2 SNEGSKA (reference sequence). DNA of the CDR3: TGCAGTGCGGAACCGGGCTCAGGGGGATCAGATACGCAGTATTTT. This sequence encodes CSAEPGSGGSDTQYF.